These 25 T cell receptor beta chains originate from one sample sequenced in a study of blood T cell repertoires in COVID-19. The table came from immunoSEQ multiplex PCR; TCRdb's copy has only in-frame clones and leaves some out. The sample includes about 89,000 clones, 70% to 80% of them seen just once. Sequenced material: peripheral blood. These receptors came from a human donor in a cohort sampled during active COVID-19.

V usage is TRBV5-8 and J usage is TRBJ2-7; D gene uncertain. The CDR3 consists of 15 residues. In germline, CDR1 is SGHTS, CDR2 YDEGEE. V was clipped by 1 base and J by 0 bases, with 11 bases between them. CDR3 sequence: CASSLLSSSSYEQYF. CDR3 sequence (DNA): TGTGCCAGCAGCTTGTTGTCTTCGAGCTCCTACGAGCAGTACTTC.

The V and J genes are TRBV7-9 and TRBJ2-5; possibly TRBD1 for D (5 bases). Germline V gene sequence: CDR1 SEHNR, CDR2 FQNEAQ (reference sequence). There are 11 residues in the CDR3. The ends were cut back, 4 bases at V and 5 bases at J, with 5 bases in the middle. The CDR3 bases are TGTGCCAGCAGCTCAGGGGAGACCCAGTACTTC. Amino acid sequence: CASSSGETQYF.

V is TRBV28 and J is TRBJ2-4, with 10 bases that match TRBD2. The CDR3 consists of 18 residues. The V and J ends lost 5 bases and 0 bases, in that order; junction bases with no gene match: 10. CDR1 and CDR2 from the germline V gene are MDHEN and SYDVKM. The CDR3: CASSPGGSGRLAKNIQYF. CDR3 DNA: TGTGCCAGCAGTCCCGGGGGTAGCGGGAGGTTAGCCAAAAACATTCAGTACTTC.

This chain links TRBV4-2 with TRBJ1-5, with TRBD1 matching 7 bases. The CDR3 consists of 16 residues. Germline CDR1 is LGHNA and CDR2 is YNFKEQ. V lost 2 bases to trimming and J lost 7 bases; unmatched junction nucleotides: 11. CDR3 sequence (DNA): TGTGCCAGCAGCCAACTTCAGGTAGGGGGCGAACAGCCCCAGCATTTT. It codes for CASSQLQVGGEQPQHF.

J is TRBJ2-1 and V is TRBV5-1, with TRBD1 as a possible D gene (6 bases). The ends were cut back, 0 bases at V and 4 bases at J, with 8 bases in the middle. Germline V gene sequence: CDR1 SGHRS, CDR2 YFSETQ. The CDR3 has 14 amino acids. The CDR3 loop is CASSLVGGYNEQFF. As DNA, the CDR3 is TGCGCCAGCAGCTTGGTAGGGGGATACAATGAGCAGTTCTTC.

CDR3 amino acids: CASSFGLSGSSYEQYF. The CDR3 DNA reads as TGTGCCAGCAGCTTCGGACTATCGGGGAGCTCCTACGAGCAGTACTTC. J is TRBJ2-7 and V is TRBV5-5; D possibly corresponds to TRBD2 (6 bases). The germline CDR1 and CDR2 sequences are SGHKS and YYEKEE (reference sequence). Trimming cost V 2 bases and J 0 bases, with 15 bases left between them. The CDR3 is made up of 16 amino acids.

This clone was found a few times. The CDR3 DNA sequence: TGTGCCAGCAGTGAGGGGACAGGGGGCACCTATGGCTACACCTTC. It translates to CASSEGTGGTYGYTF. The chain employs TRBV6-1 and TRBJ1-2; 12 bases map to TRBD1. Germline CDR1 and CDR2: MNHNS and SASEGT. This CDR3 comprises 15 residues. V shed 3 bases, J shed 4 bases, and the junction held 3 bases outside the gene matches.

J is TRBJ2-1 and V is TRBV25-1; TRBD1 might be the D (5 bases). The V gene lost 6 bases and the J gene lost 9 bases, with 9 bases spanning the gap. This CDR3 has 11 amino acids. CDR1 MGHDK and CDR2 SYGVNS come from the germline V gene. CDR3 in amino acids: CASRGLGEQFF. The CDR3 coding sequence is TGTGCCAGCAGGGGGCTCGGTGAGCAGTTCTTC. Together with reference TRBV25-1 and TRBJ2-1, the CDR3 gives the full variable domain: EADIYQTPRYLVIGTGKKITLECSQTMGHDKMYWYQQDPGMELHLIHYSYGVNSTEKGDLSSESTVSRIRTEHFPLTLESARPSHTSQYLCASRGLGEQFFGPGTRLTVL.

The CDR3 spells CASASDGDIGPQHF. CDR3 nucleotide sequence: TGTGCCAGCGCCTCCGACGGGGATATCGGGCCCCAGCATTTT. The rearrangement uses TRBV9 and TRBJ1-5; D gene ambiguous. The CDR3 extends over 14 amino acids. Germline lookup yields CDR1 SGDLS and CDR2 YYNGEE. V lost 7 bases to trimming and J lost 9 bases, with 20 bases between them.

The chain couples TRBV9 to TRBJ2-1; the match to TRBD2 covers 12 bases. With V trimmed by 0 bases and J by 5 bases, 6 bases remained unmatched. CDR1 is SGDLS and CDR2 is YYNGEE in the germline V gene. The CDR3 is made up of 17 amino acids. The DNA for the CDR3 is TGTGCCAGCAGCGTAGAACTAGCGGGAGGCATCGACAATGAGCAGTTCTTC. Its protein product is CASSVELAGGIDNEQFF.

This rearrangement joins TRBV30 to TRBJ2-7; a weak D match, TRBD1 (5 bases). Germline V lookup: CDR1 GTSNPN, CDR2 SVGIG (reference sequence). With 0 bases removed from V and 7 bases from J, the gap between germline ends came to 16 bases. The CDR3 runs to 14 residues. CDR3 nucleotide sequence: TGTGCCTGGAGTGTATTAAGGGGTTTCGGGGAGCAGTACTTC. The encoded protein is CAWSVLRGFGEQYF. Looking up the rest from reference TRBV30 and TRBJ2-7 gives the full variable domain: SQTIHQWPATLVQPVGSPLSLECTVEGTSNPNLYWYRQAAGRGLQLLFYSVGIGQISSEVPQNLSASRPQDRQFILSSKKLLLSDSGFYLCAWSVLRGFGEQYFGPGTRLTVT.

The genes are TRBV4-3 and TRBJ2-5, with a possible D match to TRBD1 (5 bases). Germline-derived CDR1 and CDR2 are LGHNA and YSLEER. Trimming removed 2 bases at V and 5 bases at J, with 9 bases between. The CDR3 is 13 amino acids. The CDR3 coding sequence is TGCGCCAGCAGCCAATCAGGGCGGGAGACCCAGTACTTC. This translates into CASSQSGRETQYF.

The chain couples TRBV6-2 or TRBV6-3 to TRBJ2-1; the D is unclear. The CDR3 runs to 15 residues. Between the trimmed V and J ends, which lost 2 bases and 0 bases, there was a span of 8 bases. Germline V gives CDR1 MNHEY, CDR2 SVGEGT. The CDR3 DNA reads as TGTGCCAGCAGTTACATCCGAGACTCCTACAATGAGCAGTTCTTC. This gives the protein CASSYIRDSYNEQFF.

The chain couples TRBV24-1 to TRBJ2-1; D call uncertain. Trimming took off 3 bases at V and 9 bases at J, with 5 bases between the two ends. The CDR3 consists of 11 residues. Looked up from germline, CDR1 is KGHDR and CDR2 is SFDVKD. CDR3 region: CATSDVGEQFF. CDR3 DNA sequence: TGTGCCACCAGTGATGTCGGTGAGCAGTTCTTC.

The CDR3 is CASRLRLAGPDYEQYF. The DNA of the CDR3 is TGCGCCAGCAGGCTGCGACTAGCGGGGCCAGACTACGAGCAGTACTTC. V is TRBV5-1 and J is TRBJ2-7; 11 positions agree with TRBD2. The J segment lost 3 bases and the V segment lost 5 bases, leaving 10 bases of the junction unmatched. The CDR3 extends over 16 amino acids. CDR1 SGHRS and CDR2 YFSETQ come from the germline V gene.

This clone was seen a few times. The CDR3 coding sequence is TGCGCCAGCAGCCGCCACAGGGGCAATGAAAAACTGTTTTTT. This translates into CASSRHRGNEKLFF. This chain links TRBV4-3 with TRBJ1-4; the match to TRBD1 covers 7 bases. V shed 4 bases, J shed 5 bases, and the junction held 4 bases outside the gene matches. This CDR3 is built from 14 residues. Germline values: CDR1 LGHNA, CDR2 YSLEER.

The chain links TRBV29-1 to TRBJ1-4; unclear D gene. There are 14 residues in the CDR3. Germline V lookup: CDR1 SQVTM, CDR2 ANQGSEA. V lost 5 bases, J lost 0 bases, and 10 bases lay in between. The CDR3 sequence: CSVQTTATNEKLFF. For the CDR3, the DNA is TGCAGCGTTCAGACAACCGCAACTAATGAAAAACTGTTTTTT.

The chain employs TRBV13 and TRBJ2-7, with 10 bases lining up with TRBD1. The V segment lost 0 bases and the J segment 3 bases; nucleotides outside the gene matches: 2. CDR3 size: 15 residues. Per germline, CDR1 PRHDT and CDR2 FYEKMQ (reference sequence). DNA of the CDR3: TGTGCCAGCAGCTTAGGGGACAGGGGGGGCTACGAGCAGTACTTC. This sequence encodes CASSLGDRGGYEQYF. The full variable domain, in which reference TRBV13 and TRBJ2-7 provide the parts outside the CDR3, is AAGVIQSPRHLIKEKRETATLKCYPIPRHDTVYWYQQGPGQDPQFLISFYEKMQSDKGSIPDRFSAQQFSDYHSELNMSSLELGDSALYFCASSLGDRGGYEQYFGPGTRLTVT.

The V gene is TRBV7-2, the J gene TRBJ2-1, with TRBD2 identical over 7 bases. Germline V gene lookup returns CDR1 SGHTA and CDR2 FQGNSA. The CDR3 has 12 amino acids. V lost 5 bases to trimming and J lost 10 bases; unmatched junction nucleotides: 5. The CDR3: CASSPWGGEQFF. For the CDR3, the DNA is TGTGCCAGCAGCCCCTGGGGGGGGGAGCAGTTCTTC. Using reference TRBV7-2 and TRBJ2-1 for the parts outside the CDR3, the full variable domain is GAGVSQSPSNKVTEKGKDVELRCDPISGHTALYWYRQSLGQGLEFLIYFQGNSAPDKSGLPSDRFSAERTGGSVSTLTIQRTQQEDSAVYLCASSPWGGEQFFGPGTRLTVL.

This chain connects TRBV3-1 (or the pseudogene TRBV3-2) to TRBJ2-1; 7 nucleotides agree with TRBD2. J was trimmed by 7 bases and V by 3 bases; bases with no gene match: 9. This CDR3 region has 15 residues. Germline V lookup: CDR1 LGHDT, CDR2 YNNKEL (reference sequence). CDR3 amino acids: CASSQRTASGNEQFF. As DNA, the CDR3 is TGTGCCAGCAGCCAGAGAACGGCTAGCGGAAATGAGCAGTTCTTC.

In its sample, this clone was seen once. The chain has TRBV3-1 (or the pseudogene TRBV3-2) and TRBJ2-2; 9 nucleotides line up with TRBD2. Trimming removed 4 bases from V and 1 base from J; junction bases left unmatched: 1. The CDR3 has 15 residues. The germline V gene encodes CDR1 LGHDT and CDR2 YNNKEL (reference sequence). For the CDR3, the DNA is TGTGCCAGCAGCCCACTAGCGGGGAACACCGGGGAGCTGTTTTTT. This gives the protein CASSPLAGNTGELFF.

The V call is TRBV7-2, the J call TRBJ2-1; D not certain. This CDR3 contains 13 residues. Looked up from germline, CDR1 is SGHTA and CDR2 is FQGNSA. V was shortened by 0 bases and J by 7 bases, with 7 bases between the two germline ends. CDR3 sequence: CASSLALLNEQFF. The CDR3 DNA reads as TGTGCCAGCAGCTTAGCTCTCCTAAATGAGCAGTTCTTC.

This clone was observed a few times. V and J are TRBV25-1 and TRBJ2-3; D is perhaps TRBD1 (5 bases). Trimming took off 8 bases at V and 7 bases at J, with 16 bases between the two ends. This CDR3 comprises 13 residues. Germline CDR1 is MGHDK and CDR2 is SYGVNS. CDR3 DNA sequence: TGTGCCAGCCAGATAGCAGGGCGGTATACGCAGTATTTT. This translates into CASQIAGRYTQYF.

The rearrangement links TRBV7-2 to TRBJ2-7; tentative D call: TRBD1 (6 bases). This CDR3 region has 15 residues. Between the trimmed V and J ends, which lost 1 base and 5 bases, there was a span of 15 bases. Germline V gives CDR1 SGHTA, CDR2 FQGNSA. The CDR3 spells CASSLGGQASHEQYF. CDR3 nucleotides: TGTGCCAGCAGCTTAGGGGGGCAGGCGAGCCACGAGCAGTACTTC.

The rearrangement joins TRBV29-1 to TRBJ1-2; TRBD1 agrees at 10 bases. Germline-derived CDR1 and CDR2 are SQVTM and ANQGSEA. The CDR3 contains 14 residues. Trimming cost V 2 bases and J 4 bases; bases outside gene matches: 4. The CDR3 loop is CSVERQGASYGYTF. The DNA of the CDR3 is TGCAGCGTTGAAAGACAGGGGGCCTCCTATGGCTACACCTTC.